The 27 T cell receptor beta chains listed next were all sequenced from one sample in a study of blood T cell repertoires in COVID-19. The method was immunoSEQ multiplex PCR; TCRdb's version includes in-frame clones alone and lacks a portion of them. The table records roughly 250,000 clones, approximately 83% of them present only once. The material sequenced was peripheral blood. The receptor source for this set is an elderly woman with acute or convalescent COVID-19.

V and J are TRBV7-9 and TRBJ2-1; TRBD2 agrees at 8 bases. The CDR3 has 15 amino acids. Germline CDR1 SEHNR, CDR2 FQNEAQ (reference sequence). V shed 2 bases, J shed 9 bases, and the junction held 9 bases outside the gene matches. CDR3 nucleotides: TGTGCCAGCAGCTTACGTAGCGGGGCGCCCGGTGAGCAGTTCTTC. This gives the protein CASSLRSGAPGEQFF. Using reference TRBV7-9 and TRBJ2-1 for the parts outside the CDR3, the full variable domain is DTGVSQNPRHKITKRGQNVTFRCDPISEHNRLYWYRQTLGQGPEFLTYFQNEAQLEKSRLLSDRFSAERPKGSFSTLEIQRTEQGDSAMYLCASSLRSGAPGEQFFGPGTRLTVL.

The chain joins TRBV9 to TRBJ2-2; perhaps TRBD1 as D (5 bases). The CDR3 totals 18 residues. V lost 0 bases and J lost 0, with 15 bases in between. Germline V gives CDR1 SGDLS, CDR2 YYNGEE. The CDR3 reads CASSVGPGHLPNTGELFF. The CDR3 coding sequence is TGTGCCAGCAGCGTAGGTCCAGGACACCTACCGAACACCGGGGAGCTGTTTTTT.

This clone appeared a few times. The gene calls are TRBV5-1 and TRBJ2-7; the D gene is possibly TRBD1 (6 bases). With 0 bases removed from V and 8 bases from J, the gap between germline ends came to 15 bases. There are 14 residues in the CDR3. In germline, CDR1 is SGHRS, CDR2 YFSETQ. The CDR3 sequence: CASSLATKTGQQYF. The CDR3 coding sequence is TGCGCCAGCAGCTTGGCCACCAAGACAGGCCAGCAGTACTTC.

V and J are TRBV3-1 (or the pseudogene TRBV3-2) and TRBJ1-4, with TRBD1 as a possible D gene (6 bases). This CDR3 spans 15 amino acids. Looked up from germline, CDR1 is LGHDT and CDR2 is YNNKEL (reference sequence). Trimming left V 4 bases short and J 7 bases short, with 16 bases between. For the CDR3, the DNA is TGTGCCAGCAGCCGTAATACAGGGTTTGGTGAAAAACTGTTTTTT. It translates to CASSRNTGFGEKLFF.

For the CDR3, the DNA is TGTGCCAGCAGTCTTAGACCAGCGGCCCCAGATACGCAGTATTTT. As protein: CASSLRPAAPDTQYF. The V call is TRBV28, the J call TRBJ2-3; a possible D gene is TRBD2 (5 bases). This CDR3 has 15 amino acids. V lost 5 bases, J lost 4 bases, and 16 bases lay in between. Germline CDR1 and CDR2: MDHEN and SYDVKM.

The chain joins TRBV5-8 to TRBJ1-2, with 8 bases matching TRBD1. V dropped 0 bases and J dropped 2; count of bases not matched to a gene: 6. Germline CDR1 is SGHTS and CDR2 is YDEGEE. CDR3 size: 16 residues. The CDR3 spells CASSLVTGAGNYGYTF. The CDR3 DNA follows: TGTGCCAGCAGCTTGGTGACAGGGGCAGGGAACTATGGCTACACCTTC.

The rearrangement joins TRBV9 to TRBJ1-6; D remains ambiguous. The CDR3 sequence is 14 residues long. The V gene's germline CDR1 is SGDLS and CDR2 YYNGEE. The V and J ends lost 0 bases and 6 bases respectively, with 7 bases between them. CDR3 in DNA: TGTGCCAGCAGCGTAGGAGGGATTAATTCACCCCTCCACTTT. Translated: CASSVGGINSPLHF.

The chain recombines TRBV2 with TRBJ2-7; the match to TRBD1 covers 8 bases. J gave up 2 bases and V 10 bases, and 7 bases lay outside the gene matches. The CDR3 length is 13 residues. Germline CDR1 and CDR2: SNHLY and FYNNEI. For the CDR3, the DNA is TGTGCCACAGGACAGGGATGGACCTACGAGCAGTACTTC. It specifies CATGQGWTYEQYF.

This sequence joins TRBV28 and TRBJ1-1; 8 nucleotides agree with TRBD1. V lost 5 bases and J lost 4; bases outside the gene matches: 0. Germline lookup yields CDR1 MDHEN and CDR2 SYDVKM. The CDR3 is 12 residues long. CDR3 residues: CASSTGGTEAFF. The CDR3, as DNA: TGTGCCAGCAGTACAGGGGGCACTGAAGCTTTCTTT.

This clone was picked up one time. The chain recombines TRBV18 with TRBJ1-4, with D perhaps TRBD1 (5 bases). Germline values: CDR1 KGHSH, CDR2 LQKENI. Trimming cost V 6 bases and J 6 bases, with 14 bases left between them. The CDR3 spans 14 residues. CDR3: CASSLRDSDEKLFF. The CDR3 coding sequence is TGTGCCAGCTCCCTCCGGGACTCTGATGAAAAACTGTTTTTT.

Comments on this clone: Other nucleotide sequences from this sample produce the same CDR3. The chain is built from TRBV2 and TRBJ2-5; TRBD2 aligns across 15 bases. This CDR3 has 16 residues. The junction had 1 base not matched to a gene; V was cut back by 4 bases and J by 1 base. Germline loops: CDR1 SNHLY, CDR2 FYNNEI. The CDR3 protein is CASSAGLAGGQETQYF. In DNA, the CDR3 is TGTGCCAGCAGTGCGGGACTAGCGGGGGGCCAAGAGACCCAGTACTTC.

This clone was picked up a small number of times. The chain recombines TRBV11-2 with TRBJ1-2; TRBD1 matches at 9 bases. Trimming took 3 bases from V and 5 from J; bases not matched to a gene: 4. This CDR3 comprises 14 residues. Germline CDR1 SGHAT, CDR2 FQNNGV. CDR3 DNA sequence: TGTGCCAGCAGCTTGGACAGGGGAACGTATGGCTACACCTTC. This gives the protein CASSLDRGTYGYTF.

This clone was counted only a few times. The chain links TRBV28 to TRBJ2-7, with D unclear. Germline V gene sequence: CDR1 MDHEN, CDR2 SYDVKM. V lost 5 bases and J 0 bases, leaving 5 bases between the germline ends. CDR3 length: 12 amino acids. CDR3: CASSAVSYEQYF. The CDR3 nucleotides read TGTGCCAGCAGTGCGGTCTCCTACGAGCAGTACTTC. Filled out from reference TRBV28 and TRBJ2-7, the complete variable domain reads DVKVTQSSRYLVKRTGEKVFLECVQDMDHENMFWYRQDPGLGLRLIYFSYDVKMKEKGDIPEGYSVSREKKERFSLILESASTNQTSMYLCASSAVSYEQYFGPGTRLTVT.

The CDR3 DNA reads TGTGCCAGCACCCCGTGGAACGGAGGCTACGAGCAGTACTTC. Residues: CASTPWNGGYEQYF. V gene TRBV2 combines with J gene TRBJ2-7, with D possibly matching TRBD2 (5 bases). Germline values: CDR1 SNHLY, CDR2 FYNNEI. V gave up 7 bases and J gave up 3 bases, with 16 bases separating them. CDR3 size: 14 residues.

The V call is TRBV5-8, the J call TRBJ1-5; 8 bases line up with TRBD1. The CDR3 is 15 amino acids. CDR1 is SGHTS and CDR2 is YDEGEE in the germline V gene. The V and J ends lost 6 bases and 3 bases, in that order; junction bases with no gene match: 8. The CDR3: CASKSGQAFNQPQHF. DNA of the CDR3: TGTGCCAGCAAGTCGGGACAGGCCTTCAATCAGCCCCAGCATTTT.

The CDR3 sequence is CASSLGTFEQYF. The DNA for the CDR3 is TGTGCCAGCAGCCTCGGGACTTTCGAGCAGTACTTC. V and J are TRBV3-1 (or the pseudogene TRBV3-2) and TRBJ2-7, with D perhaps TRBD2 (6 bases). The V end was cut by 4 bases, the J end by 6 bases, with 10 bases between. This CDR3 comprises 12 residues. Germline V gene sequence: CDR1 LGHDT, CDR2 YNNKEL (reference sequence).

The chain has TRBV2 and TRBJ1-5; TRBD1 might be the D (5 bases). The germline V gene encodes CDR1 SNHLY and CDR2 FYNNEI. V was shortened by 6 bases and J by 0 bases, with 15 bases between the two germline ends. The CDR3 is 16 amino acids. The chain's CDR3 is CASSLGQGYSNQPQHF. The CDR3 bases are TGTGCCAGCAGCCTCGGGCAGGGCTATAGCAATCAGCCCCAGCATTTT. Variable domain in full (rest from reference TRBV2 and TRBJ1-5): EPEVTQTPSHQVTQMGQEVILRCVPISNHLYFYWYRQILGQKVEFLVSFYNNEISEKSEIFDDQFSVERPDGSNFTLKIRSTKLEDSAMYFCASSLGQGYSNQPQHFGDGTRLSIL.

The genes are TRBV27 and TRBJ2-1; 10 bases map to TRBD2. The CDR3 spans 16 residues. Looked up from germline, CDR1 is MNHEY and CDR2 is SMNVEV (reference sequence). Trimming took 7 bases from V and 1 from J; bases not matched to a gene: 7. The CDR3 DNA reads TGTGCCAGCAAGGAAGCGGGGGGGCCATCCTACAATGAGCAGTTCTTC. Its protein is CASKEAGGPSYNEQFF.

The V call is TRBV6-5, the J call TRBJ1-1, with 10 bases fitting TRBD1. Trimming removed 7 bases from V and 2 bases from J; junction bases left unmatched: 4. The germline V gene has CDR1 MNHEY and CDR2 SVGAGI. This CDR3 has 14 amino acids. The chain's CDR3 is CASISTGGNTEAFF. CDR3 sequence (DNA): TGTGCCAGCATCTCGACAGGGGGCAACACTGAAGCTTTCTTT.

This chain connects TRBV5-6 to TRBJ1-2, with D possibly matching TRBD1 (5 bases). The CDR3 sequence is 14 residues long. Germline CDR1 SGHDT, CDR2 YYEEEE. V lost 0 bases and J 7 bases, leaving 13 bases between the germline ends. The CDR3 loop is CASSLDTGRGGYTF. DNA of the CDR3: TGTGCCAGCAGCTTGGATACCGGGAGGGGTGGCTACACCTTC.

The V gene is TRBV11-2, the J gene TRBJ1-1; D gene ambiguous. The CDR3 is 14 residues long. Trimming left V 0 bases short and J 0 bases short, with 5 bases between. Germline lookup yields CDR1 SGHAT and CDR2 FQNNGV. As DNA, the CDR3 is TGTGCCAGCAGCTTAGATCCTGTGAACACTGAAGCTTTCTTT. Translated: CASSLDPVNTEAFF.

The rearrangement links TRBV6-5 to TRBJ2-3; 7 bases are a match to TRBD2. This CDR3 is built from 15 residues. V trimming: 4 bases; J trimming: 2 bases; junction bases outside the gene matches: 6. Germline CDR1 reads MNHEY; CDR2 reads SVGAGI. CDR3 sequence (DNA): TGTGCCAGCAGTTTCCAGCGGGGATTCACAGATACGCAGTATTTT. Translation gives CASSFQRGFTDTQYF.

This chain links TRBV1 with TRBJ1-1; the table's D call of TRBD1 was not tested on the DNA. TRBV1 is listed as a pseudogene. There are 13 residues in the CDR3. CDR3 DNA sequence: TGCACCAGCAGCCAAGACAGGGACACTGAAGCTTTCTTT. The encoded protein is CTSSQDRDTEAFF.

The J gene is TRBJ1-4, the V gene TRBV18, with TRBD1 matching 9 bases. Germline CDR1 KGHSH, CDR2 LQKENI. The V and J ends lost 2 bases and 12 bases, in that order; junction bases with no gene match: 16. The CDR3 contains 17 residues. The CDR3 DNA reads TGTGCCAGCTCACCAGAAGAGGAACAGGGGGCTCCGTGGCAACTGTTTTTT. Translated, it gives CASSPEEEQGAPWQLFF.

The J gene is TRBJ1-6, the V gene TRBV27; possibly TRBD1 for D (6 bases). V was cut by 8 bases and J by 6 bases, with 20 bases left in between. The CDR3 runs to 16 residues. CDR1 and CDR2 (germline): MNHEY, SMNVEV (reference sequence). Here the CDR3 DNA reads TGTGCCAGCCTAAAGAAAACCGGGACAAGTAATTCACCCCTCCACTTT. Its protein product is CASLKKTGTSNSPLHF.

The chain recombines TRBV28 with TRBJ1-2; D possibly corresponds to TRBD1 (5 bases). Germline CDR1 is MDHEN and CDR2 is SYDVKM. V lost 3 bases to trimming and J lost 5 bases, with 10 bases between them. This CDR3 has 13 amino acids. For the CDR3, the DNA is TGTGCCAGCAGTTTCGGCGCAGGGTATGGCTACACCTTC. Its protein is CASSFGAGYGYTF.

This chain links TRBV4-1 with TRBJ1-3; D not resolved. CDR1 and CDR2 from the germline V gene are MGHRA and YSYEKL. V lost 8 bases, J lost 0 bases, and 23 bases lay in between. The CDR3 consists of 18 residues. CDR3 amino acids: CASGPNLGLSVSGNTIYF. The CDR3 nucleotides read TGCGCCAGCGGCCCCAACCTCGGACTGAGCGTCTCTGGAAACACCATATATTTT.